Presented here are 19 T cell receptor beta chains from one specimen sequenced in a study of regulatory T cells in long-lasting Graves disease. This sample's time point: persistent/refractory GD, antithyroid drugs over 5 years with positive TRAb. Isolated PBMC RNA provided the starting material for the TCR library. Sequencing libraries for TCR beta were prepared with iRepertoire HTBI primers and Arm-PCR of CDR3 regions. TCRdb analysed the multiplex PCR reads with MiXCR anew, one entry per CDR3 protein. The sample records hundreds of thousands of distinct CDR3 sequences, around 20% being singletons. The sequencing here drew on peripheral blood mononuclear cells (PBMCs), taken when the disease was refractory, from a patient treated with antithyroid drugs. These receptors were obtained from a female donor with Graves disease.

This clonotype was seen only a few times. The chain has TRBV20-1 and TRBJ1-2, with D maybe TRBD1 (6 bases). The length of the CDR3 is 13 residues. V gave up 2 bases and J gave up 2 bases, with 9 bases separating them. Germline CDR1 is DFQATT and CDR2 is SNEGSKA (reference sequence). This chain's CDR3 is CSARSTGNYGYTF. The CDR3 DNA sequence: TGCAGTGCTAGATCAACAGGGAACTATGGCTACACCTTC.

The chain employs TRBV4-1 and TRBJ2-5; D tentatively fits TRBD1 or TRBD2 (5 bases each). Germline values: CDR1 MGHRA, CDR2 YSYEKL. Trimming took 3 bases from V and 4 from J, leaving 9 bases between them. The CDR3 is 13 residues long. CDR3 sequence: CASSQGTLETQYF. Here the CDR3 DNA reads TGCGCCAGCAGCCAGGGGACGTTAGAGACCCAGTACTTC.

The sample holds a few counts of this clonotype. The CDR3 here is CSARVREFGNQPQHF. The DNA for the CDR3 is TGCAGTGCTAGAGTTCGGGAATTCGGCAATCAGCCCCAGCATTTT. The V and J genes are TRBV20-1 and TRBJ1-5; no firm D call. Germline-derived CDR1 and CDR2 are DFQATT and SNEGSKA (reference sequence). V lost 1 base and J lost 2, with 12 bases in between. The length of the CDR3 is 15 residues.

There are many counts of this clonotype. The chain is built from TRBV3-1 and TRBJ2-5, with a weak D call TRBD1 (6 bases). V lost 3 bases to trimming and J lost 3 bases, with 14 bases between them. The CDR3 spans 15 residues. Germline assignment: CDR1 LGHDT and CDR2 YNNKEL (reference sequence). The CDR3 DNA reads TGTGCCAGCAGCCAGATCGGACAGATCGAAGAGACCCAGTACTTC. It is translated as CASSQIGQIEETQYF.

This clonotype was observed a handful of times. V gene TRBV13 combines with J gene TRBJ2-5; TRBD1 or TRBD2 may be the D gene (5 bases each). The V end lost 3 bases, the J end lost 2 bases, and 16 bases lay between the germline ends. The CDR3 has 16 amino acids. In germline, CDR1 is PRHDT, CDR2 FYEKMQ (reference sequence). For the CDR3, the DNA is TGTGCCAGCAGCTTTGGGGGAGCCCAAACACAAGAGACCCAGTACTTC. Translating it yields CASSFGGAQTQETQYF.

This chain uses TRBV2 with TRBJ1-4, with D maybe TRBD1 (5 bases). The CDR3 is 18 residues long. With 0 bases removed from V and 5 bases from J, the gap between germline ends came to 19 bases. Per germline, CDR1 SNHLY and CDR2 FYNNEI. CDR3 bases: TGTGCCAGCAGTGAAGCGGGGGTAGAGCCCCCGGGGAATGAAAAACTGTTTTTT. This gives the protein CASSEAGVEPPGNEKLFF.

This chain uses TRBV27 with TRBJ2-6, with D unresolved. CDR3 length: 14 residues. V lost 3 bases and J lost 3, with 6 bases in between. CDR1 MNHEY and CDR2 SMNVEV come from the germline V gene (reference sequence). CDR3 coding DNA: TGTGCCAGCAGTTTTGGGGTTGGGGCCAACGTCCTGACTTTC. Translating it yields CASSFGVGANVLTF. Supplemented by reference TRBV27 and TRBJ2-6, the full variable domain reads EAQVTQNPRYLITVTGKKLTVTCSQNMNHEYMSWYRQDPGLGLRQIYYSMNVEVTDKGDVPEGYKVSRKEKRNFPLILESPSPNQTSLYFCASSFGVGANVLTFGAGSRLTVL.

This clonotype was counted ten times or more. The chain carries TRBV6-1 and TRBJ1-4; D not resolved. The CDR3 has 13 residues. Trimming took 5 bases from V and 3 from J, leaving 7 bases between them. Looked up from germline, CDR1 is MNHNS and CDR2 is SASEGT. The CDR3 here is CASSQTANEKLFF. The CDR3 DNA is TGTGCCAGCAGTCAGACTGCTAATGAAAAACTGTTTTTT.

This chain uses TRBV4-1 with TRBJ1-2; TRBD1 matches 9 bases. J gave up 6 bases and V 2 bases, and 13 bases lay outside the gene matches. This CDR3 region has 17 residues. The germline V gene encodes CDR1 MGHRA and CDR2 YSYEKL. The CDR3 region is CASSQFPGQGLGNGYTF. DNA for the CDR3: TGCGCCAGCAGCCAATTTCCGGGACAGGGTTTGGGGAATGGCTACACCTTC.

Many counts were recorded for this clonotype. The chain has TRBV2 and TRBJ1-6; D uncertain. The germline V gene encodes CDR1 SNHLY and CDR2 FYNNEI. This CDR3 region has 13 residues. V lost 6 bases and J lost 5, with 8 bases in between. This CDR3 is CASRREDNSPLHF. CDR3 DNA sequence: TGTGCCAGCAGGAGGGAGGATAATTCACCCCTCCACTTT.

This chain uses TRBV3-1 with TRBJ2-3; TRBD2 is a possible D gene (6 bases). With 0 bases removed from V and 3 bases from J, the gap between germline ends came to 10 bases. This CDR3 comprises 15 residues. Germline loops: CDR1 LGHDT, CDR2 YNNKEL (reference sequence). The CDR3 bases are TGTGCCAGCAGCCAAGACGGGAGACCTACAGATACGCAGTATTTT. It specifies CASSQDGRPTDTQYF.

In its sample, this clonotype was seen many times. The chain has TRBV2 and TRBJ2-2; D is possibly TRBD2 (6 bases). There are 14 residues in the CDR3. Germline CDR1 and CDR2: SNHLY and FYNNEI. V was cut by 7 bases and J by 7 bases, with 16 bases left in between. CDR3 DNA: TGTGCCAGCAATGGGGTCCCGGGGGTCGGGGAGCTGTTTTTT. Residues: CASNGVPGVGELFF.

With regard to this clonotype: A much more abundant neighbour one base away suggests this may be a read error. The V call is TRBV2, the J call TRBJ1-6, with D perhaps matching TRBD1 (6 bases). The V gene's germline CDR1 is SNHLY and CDR2 FYNNEI. The V gene lost 7 bases and the J gene lost 6 bases, with 13 bases spanning the gap. The CDR3 is 14 amino acids. CDR3: CASNRDTSNSPLHF. For the CDR3, the DNA is TGTGCCAGCAATAGGGACACAAGTAATTCACCCCTCCACTTT.

A remark on this clonotype: The germline gene is not matched at one end of the junction; a read error may be the cause. The CDR3 nucleotides read TGTACCTGGTCCCGGCACGCGAGCACCGGGGAGCTGTTTTTT. Amino acid sequence: CTWSRHASTGELFF. The chain carries TRBV30 and TRBJ2-2, with no clear D. Germline V lookup: CDR1 GTSNPN, CDR2 SVGIG (reference sequence). The CDR3 consists of 14 residues.

This clonotype was observed at least ten times. At one end, the junction sequence differs from germline, possibly due to a read error. The gene calls are TRBV3-1 and TRBJ2-5, with TRBD2 matching 7 bases. CDR1 and CDR2 (germline): LGHDT, YNNKEL (reference sequence). CDR3 size: 15 residues. The CDR3 DNA reads TGTGCCAGCAGCCAAGAGGCGGGTTCTAGCGGTCTACTGCACTTC. This sequence encodes CASSQEAGSSGLLHF.

In this sample, this clonotype turned up once. This may be a read error, as it is one base from a much larger clone. The chain links TRBV15 to TRBJ1-1, with unresolved D. This CDR3 comprises 15 residues. Germline CDR1 is LNHNV and CDR2 is YYDKDF (reference sequence). CDR3 residues: CATSRVGAMNAEAFF. The CDR3 DNA is TGTGCCACCAGCAGAGTCGGAGCAATGAACGCTGAAGCTTTCTTT.

This clonotype has at least ten counts. The chain combines TRBV2 with TRBJ1-1, with D unclear. Per germline, CDR1 SNHLY and CDR2 FYNNEI. V was shortened by 6 bases and J by 2 bases, with 7 bases between the two germline ends. The CDR3 spans 12 residues. CDR3 sequence: CASRQINTEAFF. CDR3 bases: TGTGCCAGCAGACAGATTAACACTGAAGCTTTCTTT.

This clonotype came up many times. This rearrangement joins TRBV27 to TRBJ1-1; a weak D match, TRBD1 (5 bases). The CDR3 sequence is 14 residues long. Trimming shortened V by 7 bases and J by 0 bases, and 12 bases separated the two germline ends. Germline V gives CDR1 MNHEY, CDR2 SMNVEV (reference sequence). The CDR3 is CASTGGLMNTEAFF. The CDR3 DNA sequence: TGTGCCAGCACCGGGGGACTCATGAACACTGAAGCTTTCTTT.

This clonotype has ten or more counts. The chain has TRBV13 and TRBJ1-2, with D possibly being TRBD1 (6 bases). The V gene's germline CDR1 is PRHDT and CDR2 FYEKMQ (reference sequence). The CDR3 has 16 residues. V lost 0 bases and J 5 bases, leaving 16 bases between the germline ends. DNA for the CDR3: TGTGCCAGCAGCTTAGGCCTCTCGGGACAATGGTATGGCTACACCTTC. Its protein is CASSLGLSGQWYGYTF.